These 21 T cell receptor beta chains were sequenced from one sample in a study of regulatory T cells in long-lasting Graves disease. Sequencing libraries for TCR beta were prepared with iRepertoire HTBI primers and Arm-PCR of CDR3 regions. Using its own MiXCR run on the multiplex PCR reads, TCRdb lists one record per CDR3 protein. The sample contains hundreds of thousands of distinct CDR3 sequences, less than 15% of which appear only once. Time point noted: newly diagnosed GD, antithyroid drugs for less than 3 months. The TCR library used RNA extracted from PBMCs. The same sample was also studied in work on T cells in Graves' hyperthyroidism and ophthalmopathy.

The material was peripheral blood mononuclear cells (PBMCs), obtained at new diagnosis, from a patient treated with antithyroid drugs. Source of these receptors: a man aged 30 to 45 with Graves disease.

This clonotype was recorded at least ten times. The CDR3 here is CASSWAEEQYF. The DNA for the CDR3 is TGCGCCAGCAGTTGGGCGGAGGAGCAGTACTTC. The V call is TRBV5-1, the J call TRBJ2-7; D unclear. Germline loops: CDR1 SGHRS, CDR2 YFSETQ. Trimming pared 5 bases from V and 7 bases from J, leaving 10 bases between. The CDR3 consists of 11 residues.

This clonotype came up many times. The chain recombines TRBV20-1 with TRBJ2-1; TRBD2 agrees at 8 bases. CDR1 is DFQATT, CDR2 SNEGSKA, per germline (reference sequence). V was clipped by 3 bases and J by 4 bases; unmatched bases: 8. The CDR3 extends over 15 amino acids. The CDR3 DNA sequence: TGCAGTGCTAGCGGGAGGGCCACTTCATACAATGAGCAGTTCTTC. Translation gives CSASGRATSYNEQFF.

This rearrangement joins TRBV19 to TRBJ2-2; no clear D gene. V was pared by 1 base and J by 6 bases, with 6 bases between. The CDR3 runs to 13 residues. Germline CDR1 and CDR2: LNHDA and SQIVND (reference sequence). The CDR3 DNA is TGTGCCAGTAGTATAGGCAACGCCGGGGAGCTGTTTTTT. Protein product: CASSIGNAGELFF.

This clonotype was counted ten times or more. The chain combines TRBV6-1 with TRBJ1-5; D remains ambiguous. Germline assignment: CDR1 MNHNS and CDR2 SASEGT. This CDR3 has 12 residues. V lost 3 bases, J lost 8 bases, and 8 bases lay in between. The DNA for the CDR3 is TGTGCCAGCAGTGAGGCCTGGGAGCCCCAGCATTTT. Its translation is CASSEAWEPQHF.

This clonotype was picked up many times. The rearrangement uses TRBV28 and TRBJ2-7, with D perhaps assigned TRBD1 or TRBD2 (7 bases each). V lost 6 bases and J lost 3, with 15 bases in between. The CDR3 is 14 amino acids. Germline CDR1 MDHEN, CDR2 SYDVKM. The CDR3 sequence is CASSSGGANYEQYF. The CDR3 nucleotides are TGTGCCAGCAGCTCAGGGGGGGCCAACTACGAGCAGTACTTC.

V usage is TRBV9 and J usage is TRBJ2-1; the match to TRBD1 covers 7 bases. CDR3 length equals 16 residues. V shed 3 bases and J 4 bases; nucleotides not matched to a gene: 10. CDR1 is SGDLS, CDR2 YYNGEE, per germline. The CDR3 nucleotides are TGTGCCAGCAGCGCCCCGACAGGGTTGCAGTACAATGAGCAGTTCTTC. Protein product: CASSAPTGLQYNEQFF.

This clonotype was counted ten times or more. This rearrangement joins TRBV12-3 or TRBV12-4 to TRBJ1-4, with D uncertain. V lost 2 bases and J lost 6, with 10 bases in between. The CDR3 runs to 14 residues. CDR3 loop: CASSLSAGDEKLFF. Written as DNA, the CDR3 is TGTGCCAGCAGTTTATCCGCTGGCGATGAAAAACTGTTTTTT.

This rearrangement joins TRBV2 to TRBJ2-6; 11 nucleotides align to TRBD2. In germline, CDR1 is SNHLY, CDR2 FYNNEI. The CDR3 contains 18 residues. Trimming removed 3 bases from V and 0 bases from J; junction bases left unmatched: 4. The CDR3 DNA sequence: TGTGCCAGCAGTGAGACTAGCGGGATGAGCTCTGGGGCCAACGTCCTGACTTTC. It translates to CASSETSGMSSGANVLTF.

This clonotype has at least ten counts. The V gene is TRBV29-1, the J gene TRBJ2-1, with TRBD2 identical over 10 bases. The ends lost 0 bases at V and 10 bases at J; junction bases unmatched: 9. The V gene's germline CDR1 is SQVTM and CDR2 ANQGSEA. The CDR3 is 15 residues long. The CDR3 loop is CSVEDPSGRAREQFF. For the CDR3, the DNA is TGCAGCGTTGAAGATCCCAGCGGGAGGGCCCGGGAGCAGTTCTTC.

The chain links TRBV10-2 to TRBJ1-1; no clear D. V was pared by 7 bases and J by 10 bases, with 16 bases between. Germline CDR1 is WSHSY and CDR2 is SAAADI. The CDR3 spans 12 residues. This chain's CDR3 is CASTSPLNLAFF. The CDR3 DNA reads as TGCGCCAGCACCTCACCACTTAACCTAGCTTTCTTT.

This clonotype appeared many times. The rearrangement joins TRBV24-1 to TRBJ1-4; D is unclear. Trimming took 4 bases from V and 5 from J, leaving 19 bases between them. CDR3 length: 17 residues. Germline V CDR1 and CDR2: KGHDR, SFDVKD. CDR3: CATSDPGSGTLNEKLFF. In DNA form, the CDR3 reads TGTGCCACCAGTGACCCCGGGTCCGGTACTCTCAATGAAAAACTGTTTTTT.

This clonotype was seen only once. The rearrangement joins TRBV5-5 to TRBJ1-5; D possibly corresponds to TRBD1 (5 bases). Germline loops: CDR1 SGHKS, CDR2 YYEKEE (reference sequence). Trimming took off 4 bases at V and 6 bases at J, with 11 bases between the two ends. The CDR3 has 13 amino acids. The CDR3 loop reads CASSIRGGQPQHF. The CDR3, as DNA: TGTGCCAGCAGCATTAGGGGAGGTCAGCCCCAGCATTTT.

This clonotype was detected a few times. A much larger clone lies one base from this, so it may be a read error. The CDR3 does not close with the conserved phenylalanine or tryptophan, likely indicating a read error. The chain couples TRBV5-1 to TRBJ1-2; unclear D gene. Trimming stripped 4 bases from V and 8 bases from J, with 12 bases between. Germline-derived CDR1 and CDR2 are SGHRS and YFSETQ. CDR3 size: 12 residues. The CDR3, as DNA: TGCGCCAGCAGCGAAGAGGTGCGAGGCTACACCCTC. Protein sequence: CASSEEVRGYTL.

The J gene is TRBJ2-7, the V gene TRBV18, with TRBD1 matching 11 bases. V was pared by 2 bases and J by 7 bases, with 4 bases of the junction left unmatched. The germline V gene has CDR1 KGHSH and CDR2 LQKENI. CDR3 length: 14 residues. In DNA form, the CDR3 reads TGTGCCAGCTCACCAGGACAGGGGGCGGGTGAGCAGTACTTC. Amino acid sequence: CASSPGQGAGEQYF.

This clonotype was seen ten or more times. The chain recombines TRBV7-2 with TRBJ2-1, with a possible D match to TRBD2 (6 bases). Trimming took 5 bases from V and 9 from J, leaving 14 bases between them. CDR1 is SGHTA, CDR2 FQGNSA, per germline. The CDR3 sequence is 13 residues long. CDR3 nucleotide sequence: TGTGCCAGCAGCAGGGCCCTCGGGAGTGAGCAGTTCTTC. This encodes CASSRALGSEQFF.

At least ten counts were recorded for this clonotype. This chain uses TRBV7-2 with TRBJ2-2; D ambiguous. V was trimmed by 6 bases and J by 4 bases, leaving 9 bases between them. Germline loops: CDR1 SGHTA, CDR2 FQGNSA. This CDR3 region has 13 residues. The CDR3 region is CASSGIRTGELFF. The CDR3 DNA is TGTGCCAGCAGTGGTATTCGCACCGGGGAGCTGTTTTTT.

With regard to this clonotype: Since the CDR3 does not end with the conserved phenylalanine or tryptophan, this likely comes from a read error. The chain joins TRBV11-1 to TRBJ2-1; the D gene is possibly TRBD2 (6 bases). Germline CDR1 SGHAT, CDR2 FQDESV (reference sequence). The CDR3 spans 14 residues. The V and J ends lost 5 bases and 8 bases respectively, with 16 bases between them. CDR3 DNA: TGTGCCAGCAGCCGCGGAGGAGGGTTGGATGAGCAGTTCTCC. Amino acid sequence: CASSRGGGLDEQFS.

Ten or more counts support this clonotype. The chain has TRBV7-8 and TRBJ2-3; TRBD2 matches at 7 bases. Germline loops: CDR1 SGHVS, CDR2 FQNEAQ. The J segment lost 3 bases and the V segment lost 3 bases, leaving 9 bases of the junction unmatched. This CDR3 region has 16 residues. The CDR3 loop is CASSLGLSTKTDTQYF. The CDR3 nucleotides read TGTGCCAGCAGCTTGGGACTATCTACCAAAACAGATACGCAGTATTTT.

The chain combines TRBV19 with TRBJ1-5, with 11 bases aligning to TRBD1. V gave up 3 bases and J gave up 5 bases; unmatched junction bases: 6. This CDR3 contains 16 residues. Per germline, CDR1 LNHDA and CDR2 SQIVND (reference sequence). DNA for the CDR3: TGTGCCAGTAGTATCTTCCCGGGACAGGGGGATCAGCCCCAGCATTTT. It yields the protein CASSIFPGQGDQPQHF.

This clonotype was counted between two and nine times. The rearrangement joins TRBV7-2 to TRBJ1-2; TRBD1 aligns across 7 bases. V trimming: 5 bases; J trimming: 4 bases; junction bases outside the gene matches: 10. Looked up from germline, CDR1 is SGHTA and CDR2 is FQGNSA. CDR3 length equals 15 residues. The CDR3 here is CASSPYTGAPYGYTF. The DNA of the CDR3 is TGTGCCAGCAGCCCGTATACAGGGGCCCCCTATGGCTACACCTTC.

Points on this clonotype: It may be a read error: a sequence one base away is much more abundant. V and J are TRBV20-1 and TRBJ2-1, with 7 bases fitting TRBD1. From germline, CDR1 is DFQATT and CDR2 SNEGSKA (reference sequence). Trimming removed 0 bases from V and 10 bases from J; junction bases left unmatched: 12. CDR3 length: 15 amino acids. Here the CDR3 reads CSARDRAGGLDEQFF. In DNA form, the CDR3 reads TGCAGTGCTAGAGATCGGGCAGGGGGTCTCGACGAGCAGTTCTTC.